A selection of T cell receptor beta chains follows, all from one sample in a study of cytomegalovirus exposure and HLA in healthy donors. Sequenced by immunoSEQ multiplex PCR; TCRdb stores in-frame clones only, minus some. The data contain tens of thousands of clones, 85% of them singletons. The sequenced material came from PBMCs. Every receptor here comes from a man in his late teens or twenties in good health and CMV-seropositive. Both conserved end residues are part of each CDR3. D genes are given only for firm matches. Size tells how often a clone was seen (once, few, many) or the class of an expanded clone, and some rows leave it out.

DNA: TGTGCCAGCAGCCTACAGGCGTACCAAGAGACCCAGTACTTC; CDR3: CASSLQAYQETQYF; D: NA; V: TRBV5-5; size: NA; J: TRBJ2-5
DNA: TGCGCCAGCAGCTCGGATTTAGCGGGGAGCACAGATACGCAGTATTTT; CDR3: CASSSDLAGSTDTQYF; D: TRBD2; V: TRBV5-1; size: NA; J: TRBJ2-3
DNA: TGCGCCAGCAGCTTGGACGGTAGAGGATCCGGGGAGCTGTTTTTT; CDR3: CASSLDGRGSGELFF; D: NA; V: TRBV5-1; size: NA; J: TRBJ2-2
DNA: TGTGCCAGTAGCCTCGGGGGGCAAGGGAGCAATCAGCCCCAGCATTTT; CDR3: CASSLGGQGSNQPQHF; D: NA; V: TRBV19; size: few; J: TRBJ1-5
DNA: TGTGCCAGTAGTCCCTTTGGGGAGCCGATGAACACTGAAGCTTTCTTT; CDR3: CASSPFGEPMNTEAFF; D: NA; V: TRBV19; size: NA; J: TRBJ1-1
DNA: TGTGCCATCAGTGACCCTGCTAGGGGCGCTAACTATGGCTACACCTTC; CDR3: CAISDPARGANYGYTF; D: NA; V: TRBV10-3; size: NA; J: TRBJ1-2
DNA: TGCGCCAGCAGCTTGATGGGCCTAGCGGGGGGGAACAATGAGCAGTTCTTC; CDR3: CASSLMGLAGGNNEQFF; D: TRBD2; V: TRBV5-1; size: NA; J: TRBJ2-1
DNA: TGCAGCGTTATGGTACCCCCCGGGACTAGCGGGAGTGCGATGTACGAGCAGTACTTC; CDR3: CSVMVPPGTSGSAMYEQYF; D: TRBD2; V: TRBV29-1; size: NA; J: TRBJ2-7
DNA: TGTGCCAGCAGCACAATGGTCGCTAGCGGGGTGGAGACCCAGTACTTC; CDR3: CASSTMVASGVETQYF; D: TRBD2; V: TRBV7-7; size: NA; J: TRBJ2-5
DNA: TGTGCCAGCAGTGAAAGCGAGGGCGGGGCAGATACGCAGTATTTT; CDR3: CASSESEGGADTQYF; D: NA; V: TRBV6-1; size: NA; J: TRBJ2-3
DNA: TGCGCCAGCTCACAGAACACTGAAGCTTTCTTT; CDR3: CASSQNTEAFF; D: NA; V: TRBV4-1; size: NA; J: TRBJ1-1
DNA: TGTGCCATCAGTGACCACAGGGTTGAGCAGTTCTTC; CDR3: CAISDHRVEQFF; D: NA; V: TRBV10-3; size: NA; J: TRBJ2-1
DNA: TGTGCCAGCAGCAAAGGGGTCGTCGCTCCCAGGGGGCAGGGCGGGGAGCTGTTTTTT; CDR3: CASSKGVVAPRGQGGELFF; D: NA; V: TRBV21-1; size: NA; J: TRBJ2-2
DNA: TGCGCCAGCGGGGTGACAGGTCAAGAGACCCAGTACTTC; CDR3: CASGVTGQETQYF; D: NA; V: TRBV10-2; size: NA; J: TRBJ2-5
DNA: TGTGCCAGCATGATGGGGGGACTCAATGAGCAGTTCTTC; CDR3: CASMMGGLNEQFF; D: NA; V: TRBV6-6; size: NA; J: TRBJ2-1
DNA: TGTGCCACCAGCAGCGGTATAAGCTCTGGGGCCAACGTCCTGACTTTC; CDR3: CATSSGISSGANVLTF; D: NA; V: TRBV15; size: NA; J: TRBJ2-6
DNA: TGTGCCAGCAGTGGACTACTAGCGAGGTCGTTCTTC; CDR3: CASSGLLARSFF; D: TRBD2; V: TRBV2; size: NA; J: TRBJ2-1
DNA: TGCAGCGTTGAGACTAGCGGGAGATATGAGCAGTTCTTC; CDR3: CSVETSGRYEQFF; D: TRBD2; V: TRBV29-1; size: NA; J: TRBJ2-1
DNA: TGTGCCAGCAGTTACGGGCAGGGGATGGACGAGCAGTACTTC; CDR3: CASSYGQGMDEQYF; D: NA; V: TRBV6-5; size: few; J: TRBJ2-7
DNA: TGTGCCAGTAGTTACACCCGGAACACTGAAGCTTTCTTT; CDR3: CASSYTRNTEAFF; D: NA; V: TRBV19; size: NA; J: TRBJ1-1
DNA: TGTGCCAGCAGCTTAATAGCGGGACGCACAGATACGCAGTATTTT; CDR3: CASSLIAGRTDTQYF; D: TRBD2; V: TRBV7-3; size: NA; J: TRBJ2-3
DNA: TGTGCCAGCAGTGACCGGGAGCAGTATTTT; CDR3: CASSDREQYF; D: NA; V: TRBV6-1; size: NA; J: TRBJ2-3
DNA: TGTGCCAGCCGACAGGGTAAAGAGACCCAGTACTTC; CDR3: CASRQGKETQYF; D: TRBD1; V: TRBV6-1; size: NA; J: TRBJ2-5
DNA: TGTGCCAGCAAGCAGGGGGCGATTGCTGAAGCTTTCTTT; CDR3: CASKQGAIAEAFF; D: TRBD1; V: TRBV6-5; size: once; J: TRBJ1-1
DNA: TGTGCCAGCAGCTGGCTGGGAGACTACCTCCAAGAGACCCAGTACTTC; CDR3: CASSWLGDYLQETQYF; D: NA; V: TRBV5-6; size: NA; J: TRBJ2-5
DNA: TGTGCCAGCAGGGACAGGGAGGGGACCTACAATGAGCAGTTCTTC; CDR3: CASRDREGTYNEQFF; D: NA; V: TRBV2; size: NA; J: TRBJ2-1
DNA: TGTGCCAGTAGACAGGTAGTCAATCAGCCCCAGCATTTT; CDR3: CASRQVVNQPQHF; D: NA; V: TRBV19; size: NA; J: TRBJ1-5
DNA: TGTGCCTGGAACCCCGGGACAGGGACTAACTATGGCTACACCTTC; CDR3: CAWNPGTGTNYGYTF; D: TRBD1; V: TRBV30; size: NA; J: TRBJ1-2
DNA: TGTGCCAGCAGCTTCGGACAGATCTACAATGAGCAGTTCTTC; CDR3: CASSFGQIYNEQFF; D: NA; V: TRBV7-8; size: once; J: TRBJ2-1
DNA: TGTGCCAGCAGCCGACCGACCCCCCGTGGACAGGGAAACTACGAGCAGTACTTC; CDR3: CASSRPTPRGQGNYEQYF; D: TRBD1; V: TRBV7-7; size: NA; J: TRBJ2-7
DNA: TGTGCCACCAGCAGAGCCCGGGCGGGAACGTACAATGAGCAGTTCTTC; CDR3: CATSRARAGTYNEQFF; D: NA; V: TRBV15; size: NA; J: TRBJ2-1
DNA: TGTGCCAGCAGTTTATGGTCGGGAGATACGCAGTATTTT; CDR3: CASSLWSGDTQYF; D: NA; V: TRBV28; size: NA; J: TRBJ2-3
DNA: TGTGCCAGCAGGATTGGACTAGCGCCAGGTAATGAGCAGTTCTTC; CDR3: CASRIGLAPGNEQFF; D: TRBD2; V: TRBV28; size: NA; J: TRBJ2-1
DNA: TGTGCCAGCAGCCCTAGCGGGAGCTCCTACGAGCAGTACTTC; CDR3: CASSPSGSSYEQYF; D: TRBD2; V: TRBV6-5; size: NA; J: TRBJ2-7
DNA: TGTGCCAGCAGTGACTGGGCCACGCACGAGCAGTACTTC; CDR3: CASSDWATHEQYF; D: NA; V: TRBV2; size: once; J: TRBJ2-7
DNA: TGTGCCAGCAGTTATGGGTTGGGGACTCAGAACACTGAAGCTTTCTTT; CDR3: CASSYGLGTQNTEAFF; D: NA; V: TRBV6-6; size: NA; J: TRBJ1-1